A selection of T cell receptor beta chains follows, all from one sample in a study of cytomegalovirus exposure and HLA in healthy donors. Clones were read by immunoSEQ multiplex PCR, and TCRdb kept only the in-frame ones, dropping some. This sample has fewer than 250,000 clones, with about 84% found just once. Sequencing was performed on PBMCs. The source of these receptors is a human donor in good health. Both conserved end residues are part of each CDR3. D genes are given only for firm matches. Rows give clone size only sometimes, using once, few, many, or a class for an expanded clone.

NA | TRBJ2-7 | TRBV7-9 | TRBD2 | TGTGCCAGCAGCTTATCGACTAGCGGGAGCTCCTACGAGCAGTACTTC | CASSLSTSGSSYEQYF
NA | TRBJ2-7 | TRBV6-1 | TRBD2 | TGTGCCAGCAGCCCCGGGACTAGAGTTCCCGAGCAGTACTTC | CASSPGTRVPEQYF
NA | TRBJ2-3 | TRBV9 | NA | TGTGCCAGCAGCGTAGATCAGCTAGGCCGTACAGATACGCAGTATTTT | CASSVDQLGRTDTQYF
NA | TRBJ2-1 | TRBV11-2 | TRBD2 | TGTGCCAGCAGCTTATTTGGACTAGCGGGGTACAATGAGCAGTTCTTC | CASSLFGLAGYNEQFF
NA | TRBJ2-3 | TRBV7-3 | TRBD2 | TGTGCCAGCAGCTTCCCTAGCGGGAGGGCCCAGTATTTT | CASSFPSGRAQYF
NA | TRBJ2-7 | TRBV7-8 | TRBD2 | TGTGCCAGCAGACTTAGCGGGAGCCACGAGCAGTACTTC | CASRLSGSHEQYF
NA | TRBJ2-7 | TRBV15 | TRBD2 | TGTGCCACCAGCAGGGCGGGACTAGAAGTCTACGAGCAGTACTTC | CATSRAGLEVYEQYF
NA | TRBJ1-1 | TRBV7-9 | NA | TGTGCCAGCAGCTTAGTACAGGGTTTTACTTTCTTT | CASSLVQGFTFF
NA | TRBJ2-7 | TRBV2 | NA | TGTGCCAGCGGTGCTGGGGGCGAGAAGAACGAGCAGTACTTC | CASGAGGEKNEQYF
NA | TRBJ1-4 | TRBV29-1 | NA | TGCAGCGTTGAAACCAGTGAAAAACTGTTTTTT | CSVETSEKLFF
NA | TRBJ2-4 | TRBV15 | TRBD2 | TGTGCCACCAGCCCGGGGGGGGACTTAGCCAAAAACATTCAGTACTTC | CATSPGGDLAKNIQYF
NA | TRBJ1-1 | TRBV5-1 | NA | TGCGCCAGCAGCTTGAGGGGATATGACACTGAAGCTTTCTTT | CASSLRGYDTEAFF
NA | TRBJ2-1 | TRBV30 | TRBD2 | TGTACCCGGGGGGAAGGCAATGAGCAGTTCTTC | CTRGEGNEQFF
NA | TRBJ1-5 | TRBV30 | TRBD1 | TGTGCCTGGGGACAGGGGCGTTATCAGCCCCAGCATTTT | CAWGQGRYQPQHF
few | TRBJ2-7 | TRBV21-1 | NA | TGTGCCAGCAGCAAATGTCTCCCCTACGAGCAGTACTTC | CASSKCLPYEQYF
few | TRBJ2-7 | TRBV18 | TRBD2 | TGTGCCAGCGCCACAGGGACTAGCGGAACCTACGAGCAGTACTTC | CASATGTSGTYEQYF
NA | TRBJ2-5 | TRBV14 | TRBD2 | TGTGCCAGCAGCCAAGATCCTCTAGCGGGAGGTGGAATTGAGACCCAGTACTTC | CASSQDPLAGGGIETQYF